The 21 T cell receptor beta chains given below trace back to one sample, sequenced in a study of CXCR3-negative and CXCR3-positive naive CD8 T cells. The study made its TRB cDNA libraries by 5' RACE, adding UMI labels. TCRdb derives one entry per CDR3 protein from the 5' RACE reads, leaving out DNA. The listing contains 100,000 to 150,000 distinct CDR3 sequences. The sequencing sample was made of naive CXCR3- CD8+ T cells from blood. Subset given: CD45RO-CCR7+CD27+CD95- naive CD8+ T cells lacking CXCR3 (TNR3-). These TCRs come from a human donor in good health. Some clones in this sample may be carry-over from other donors' samples.

Here the CDR3 reads CASRHSGENQPQHF. The V gene is TRBV7-9, the J gene TRBJ1-5; TCRdb's D gene call, TRBD1, goes unchecked for lack of DNA. This CDR3 is built from 14 residues. The V gene's germline CDR1 is SEHNR and CDR2 FQNEAQ (reference sequence).

V is TRBV7-9 and J is TRBJ2-7; TCRdb's D call of TRBD1 is untestable without DNA. This CDR3 has 15 residues. Germline-derived CDR1 and CDR2 are SEHNR and FQNEAQ (reference sequence). The CDR3 spells CASSLGTGRMNEQYF.

The chain joins TRBV6-5 to TRBJ1-2. The CDR3 consists of 17 residues. In germline, CDR1 is MNHEY, CDR2 SVGAGI. CDR3 region: CASSYSLYLAANYGYTF.

The chain couples TRBV7-9 to TRBJ2-1. Germline V CDR1 and CDR2: SEHNR, FQNEAQ (reference sequence). This CDR3 spans 16 amino acids. The CDR3 reads CASSMSDRSSYNEQFF.

V usage is TRBV2 and J usage is TRBJ2-1; absent DNA, TCRdb's TRBD1 call cannot be checked. Germline V CDR1 and CDR2: SNHLY, FYNNEI. The CDR3 has 14 residues. CDR3 protein: CATTRDRNIDEQFF.

The V and J genes are TRBV7-4 and TRBJ1-3. The CDR3 contains 14 residues. CDR1 is SGHVT, CDR2 SQSDAQ, per germline. CDR3 sequence: CASSSVGTGNTIYF.

V and J are TRBV5-1 and TRBJ2-1. This CDR3 spans 12 amino acids. Per germline, CDR1 SGHRS and CDR2 YFSETQ. CDR3 amino acids: CASSGTDNEQFF.

This chain links TRBV12-3 or TRBV12-4 with TRBJ2-5; there is no DNA to check the TCRdb D call of TRBD2. This CDR3 spans 15 amino acids. Here the CDR3 reads CASSLLAVYQETQYF.

V gene TRBV2 combines with J gene TRBJ2-3; the TCRdb D gene call, TRBD1, has no DNA to confirm it. This CDR3 has 14 residues. The germline CDR1 and CDR2 sequences are SNHLY and FYNNEI. This chain's CDR3 is CASIQQGGTDTQYF. The full variable domain, in which reference TRBV2 and TRBJ2-3 provide the parts outside the CDR3, is EPEVTQTPSHQVTQMGQEVILRCVPISNHLYFYWYRQILGQKVEFLVSFYNNEISEKSEIFDDQFSVERPDGSNFTLKIRSTKLEDSAMYFCASIQQGGTDTQYFGPGTRLTVL.

The V call is TRBV12-3 or TRBV12-4, the J call TRBJ1-1; TCRdb lists TRBD1, though no DNA is available to test this call. The CDR3 is 16 amino acids. The CDR3 sequence is CASSLNPWPGNTEAFF.

This rearrangement joins TRBV20-1 to TRBJ1-1; TCRdb calls TRBD1, which cannot be checked without DNA. CDR1 and CDR2 (germline): DFQATT, SNEGSKA (reference sequence). CDR3 size: 12 residues. The chain's CDR3 is CSASSGFTEAFF.

The rearrangement joins TRBV28 to TRBJ1-6. The germline V gene encodes CDR1 MDHEN and CDR2 SYDVKM. CDR3 length equals 19 residues. The CDR3 protein is CASSQSTLTFKGYNSPLHF. Full variable domain (outside the CDR3, taken from reference TRBV28 and TRBJ1-6): DVKVTQSSRYLVKRTGEKVFLECVQDMDHENMFWYRQDPGLGLRLIYFSYDVKMKEKGDIPEGYSVSREKKERFSLILESASTNQTSMYLCASSQSTLTFKGYNSPLHFGNGTRLTVT.

The chain combines TRBV10-3 with TRBJ1-1. Germline assignment: CDR1 ENHRY and CDR2 SYGVKD. This CDR3 has 11 amino acids. The CDR3 region is CATGPNTEAFF.

This chain uses TRBV29-1 with TRBJ2-7; TCRdb's D call, TRBD1, is unchecked because there is no DNA. Germline V gene lookup returns CDR1 SQVTM and CDR2 ANQGSEA. This CDR3 is 13 amino acids long. The CDR3 loop is CSVERDGTYEQYF.

The rearrangement links TRBV3-1 to TRBJ2-3; lacking DNA, the TRBD2 call made by TCRdb goes unchecked. The CDR3 is made up of 16 amino acids. From germline, CDR1 is LGHDT and CDR2 YNNKEL (reference sequence). CDR3 sequence: CASSPPSGSVLDTQYF.

The V gene is TRBV4-1, the J gene TRBJ2-5; TCRdb returns TRBD2, unconfirmable since there is no DNA. In germline, CDR1 is MGHRA, CDR2 YSYEKL. The CDR3 covers 19 residues. Here the CDR3 reads CASSPNRGRLAESQETQYF.

CDR3 sequence: CASSDGAGITEAFF. The V and J genes are TRBV19 and TRBJ1-1; TCRdb selects TRBD1, and the lack of DNA leaves this call unchecked. The CDR3 runs 14 residues. Per germline, CDR1 LNHDA and CDR2 SQIVND (reference sequence).

V gene TRBV29-1 combines with J gene TRBJ1-2; the D gene TCRdb calls, TRBD1, cannot be checked with no DNA. The CDR3 totals 12 residues. Germline V CDR1 and CDR2: SQVTM, ANQGSEA. CDR3 residues: CSVEGQYYGYTF.

This chain joins TRBV12-3 or TRBV12-4 and TRBJ1-1. The CDR3 loop spans 15 amino acids. The CDR3 protein is CASSLSDEGNTEAFF.

CDR3 sequence reads: CASSYKWDNTYEQYF. This chain joins TRBV6-5 and TRBJ2-7; the D call from TCRdb, TRBD1, cannot be confirmed without DNA. The CDR3 length is 15 residues. Looked up from germline, CDR1 is MNHEY and CDR2 is SVGAGI.

The genes are TRBV28 and TRBJ1-1. Germline values: CDR1 MDHEN, CDR2 SYDVKM. This CDR3 contains 13 residues. CDR3 sequence reads: CASSLMGFTEAFF. The whole variable domain, remainder taken from reference TRBV28 and TRBJ1-1, is DVKVTQSSRYLVKRTGEKVFLECVQDMDHENMFWYRQDPGLGLRLIYFSYDVKMKEKGDIPEGYSVSREKKERFSLILESASTNQTSMYLCASSLMGFTEAFFGQGTRLTVV.